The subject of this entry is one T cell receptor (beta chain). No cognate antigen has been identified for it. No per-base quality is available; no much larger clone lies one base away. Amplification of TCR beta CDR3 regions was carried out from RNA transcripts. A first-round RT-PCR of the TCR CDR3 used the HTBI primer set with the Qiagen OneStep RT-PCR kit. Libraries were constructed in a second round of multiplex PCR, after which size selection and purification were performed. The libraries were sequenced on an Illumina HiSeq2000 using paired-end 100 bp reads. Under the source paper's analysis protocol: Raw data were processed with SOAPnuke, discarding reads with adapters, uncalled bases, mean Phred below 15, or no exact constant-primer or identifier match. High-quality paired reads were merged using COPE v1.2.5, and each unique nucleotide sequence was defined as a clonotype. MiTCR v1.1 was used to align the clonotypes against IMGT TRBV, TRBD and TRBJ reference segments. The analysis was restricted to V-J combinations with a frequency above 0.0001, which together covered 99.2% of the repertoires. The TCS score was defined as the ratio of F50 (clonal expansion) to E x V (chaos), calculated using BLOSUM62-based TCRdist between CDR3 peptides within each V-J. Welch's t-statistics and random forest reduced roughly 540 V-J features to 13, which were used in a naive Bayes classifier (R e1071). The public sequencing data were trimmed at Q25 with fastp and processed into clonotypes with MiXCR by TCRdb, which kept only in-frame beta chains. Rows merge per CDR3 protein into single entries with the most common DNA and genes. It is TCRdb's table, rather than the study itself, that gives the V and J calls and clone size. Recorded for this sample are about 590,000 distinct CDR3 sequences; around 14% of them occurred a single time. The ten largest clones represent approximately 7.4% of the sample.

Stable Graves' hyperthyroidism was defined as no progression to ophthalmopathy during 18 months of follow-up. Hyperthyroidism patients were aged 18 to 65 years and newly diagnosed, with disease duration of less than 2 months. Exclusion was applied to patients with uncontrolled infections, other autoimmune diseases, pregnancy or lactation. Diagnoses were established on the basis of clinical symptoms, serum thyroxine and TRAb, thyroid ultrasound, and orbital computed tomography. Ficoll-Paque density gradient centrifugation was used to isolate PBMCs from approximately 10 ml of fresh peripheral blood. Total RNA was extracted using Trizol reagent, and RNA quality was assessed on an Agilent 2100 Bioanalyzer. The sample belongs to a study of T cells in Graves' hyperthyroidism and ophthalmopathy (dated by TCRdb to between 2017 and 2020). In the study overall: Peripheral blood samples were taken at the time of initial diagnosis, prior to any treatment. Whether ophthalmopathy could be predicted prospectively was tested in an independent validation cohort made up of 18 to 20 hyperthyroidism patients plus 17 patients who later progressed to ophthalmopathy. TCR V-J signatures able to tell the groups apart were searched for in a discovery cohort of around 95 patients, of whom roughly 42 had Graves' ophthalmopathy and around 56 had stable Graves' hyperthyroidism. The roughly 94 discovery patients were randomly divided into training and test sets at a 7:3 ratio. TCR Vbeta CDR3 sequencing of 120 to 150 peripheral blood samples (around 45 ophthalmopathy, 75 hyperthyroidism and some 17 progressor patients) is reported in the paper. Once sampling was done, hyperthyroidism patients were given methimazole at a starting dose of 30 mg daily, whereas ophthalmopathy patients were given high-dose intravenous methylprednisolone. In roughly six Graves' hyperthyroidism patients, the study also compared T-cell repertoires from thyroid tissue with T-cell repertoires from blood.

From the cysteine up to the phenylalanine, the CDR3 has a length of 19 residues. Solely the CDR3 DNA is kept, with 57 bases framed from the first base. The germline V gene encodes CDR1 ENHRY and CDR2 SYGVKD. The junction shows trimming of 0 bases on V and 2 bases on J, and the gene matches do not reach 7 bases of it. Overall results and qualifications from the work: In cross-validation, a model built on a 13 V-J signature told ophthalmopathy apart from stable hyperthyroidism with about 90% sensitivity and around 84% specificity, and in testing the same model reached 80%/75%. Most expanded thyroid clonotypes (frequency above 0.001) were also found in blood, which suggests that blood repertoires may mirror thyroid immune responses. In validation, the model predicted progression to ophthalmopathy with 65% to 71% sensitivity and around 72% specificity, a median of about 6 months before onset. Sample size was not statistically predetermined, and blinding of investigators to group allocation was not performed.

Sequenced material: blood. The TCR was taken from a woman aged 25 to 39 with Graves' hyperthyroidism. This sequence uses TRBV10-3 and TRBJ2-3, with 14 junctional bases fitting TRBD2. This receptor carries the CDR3 CAISESGTSGSLLTDTQYF. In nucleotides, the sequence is TGTGCCATCAGTGAGTCAGGGACTAGCGGGAGTCTTCTCACAGATACGCAGTATTTT.